The 17 T cell receptor beta chains below all came from one sample that was sequenced in a study of identical twins. TCRdb fed the 5' RACE reads into MiXCR, producing one record per CDR3 protein. The profile shows hundreds of thousands of distinct CDR3 sequences, roughly 8.6% of them singletons. The same sample was also used in a study of yellow fever vaccine responses in identical twins.

Sequencing was done on a sample of CD8+ T cells sorted from blood. The receptor set was obtained from a woman aged 18-29 years in good health.

This rearrangement joins TRBV5-1 to TRBJ2-5, with D perhaps being TRBD1 or TRBD2 (5 bases each). V was shortened by 4 bases and J by 0 bases, with 13 bases between the two germline ends. The CDR3 extends over 15 amino acids. Germline V lookup: CDR1 SGHRS, CDR2 YFSETQ. CDR3 residues: CASSTKWGYQETQYF. The DNA of the CDR3 is TGCGCCAGCAGCACAAAATGGGGGTACCAAGAGACCCAGTACTTC.

The chain recombines TRBV2 with TRBJ2-6; TRBD1 matches at 7 bases. Germline CDR1 reads SNHLY; CDR2 reads FYNNEI. CDR3 length: 17 residues. J was trimmed by 0 bases and V by 2 bases; bases with no gene match: 4. Written as DNA, the CDR3 is TGTGCCAGCAGTGAACAGGGGGACCTCTCTGGGGCCAACGTCCTGACTTTC. Protein product: CASSEQGDLSGANVLTF.

This clonotype has a handful of counts. The chain is built from TRBV30 and TRBJ2-7; D may be TRBD1 (6 bases). The length of the CDR3 is 15 residues. Germline V CDR1 and CDR2: GTSNPN, SVGIG (reference sequence). V lost 0 bases and J lost 6, with 18 bases in between. The CDR3: CAWSVRSGELGEQYF. CDR3 bases: TGTGCCTGGAGTGTACGCTCAGGGGAATTGGGCGAGCAGTACTTC.

This clonotype was picked up many times. The DNA for the CDR3 is TGCGCCAGCAGCCAAGGCCCCAGGGTTTTGAACACTGAAGCTTTCTTT. Translated, it gives CASSQGPRVLNTEAFF. V usage is TRBV4-1 and J usage is TRBJ1-1, with D possibly being TRBD1 (5 bases). Trimming removed 1 base from V and 0 bases from J, with 12 bases in between. The CDR3 length is 16 residues. Germline V gives CDR1 MGHRA, CDR2 YSYEKL.

This clonotype was detected a few times. This chain connects TRBV7-8 to TRBJ1-6; D might be TRBD1 (6 bases). Trimming shortened V by 4 bases and J by 5 bases, and 12 bases separated the two germline ends. Germline V gene data show CDR1 as SGHVS and CDR2 as FQNEAQ. The CDR3 covers 15 residues. The CDR3 here is CASSSHGQNNSPLHF. CDR3 DNA: TGTGCCAGCAGCTCCCACGGACAGAATAATTCACCCCTCCACTTT.

This clonotype appeared a single time. A much larger clone lies one base from this, so it may be a read error. The rearrangement uses TRBV4-3 and TRBJ2-7; TRBD1 aligns across 9 bases. The CDR3 has 16 amino acids. The V gene's germline CDR1 is LGHNA and CDR2 YSLEER. CDR3 in amino acids: CASSQDKGQGTYEQHF. The CDR3 coding sequence is TGCGCCAGCAGCCAAGATAAGGGACAGGGAACCTACGAGCAGCACTTC.

This clonotype was counted many times. The chain is built from TRBV29-1 and TRBJ2-1; no firm D call. The CDR3 totals 12 residues. Trimming took off 6 bases at V and 2 bases at J, with 8 bases between the two ends. Germline V gene sequence: CDR1 SQVTM, CDR2 ANQGSEA. In DNA form, the CDR3 reads TGCAGCGTGAAGTCGGCCTACAATGAGCAGTTCTTC. Translation gives CSVKSAYNEQFF.

This clonotype was observed a few times. The chain recombines TRBV19 with TRBJ2-3, with D tentatively TRBD2 (6 bases). The V end lost 7 bases, the J end lost 8 bases, and 13 bases lay between the germline ends. CDR1 is LNHDA and CDR2 is SQIVND in the germline V gene (reference sequence). The CDR3 length is 12 residues. The CDR3 region has the DNA TGTGCCAGTATGGTGGAGGGGTCTACGCAGTATTTT. Its translation: CASMVEGSTQYF.

This clonotype was recorded at least ten times. This chain uses TRBV20-1 with TRBJ2-2; TRBD1 agrees at 7 bases. The germline V gene encodes CDR1 DFQATT and CDR2 SNEGSKA (reference sequence). The CDR3 is 16 residues long. V lost 0 bases to trimming and J lost 0 bases; unmatched junction nucleotides: 4. CDR3 nucleotides: TGCAGTGCTAGAGACTGGGACAGTACGAACACCGGGGAGCTGTTTTTT. Amino acids: CSARDWDSTNTGELFF.

This clonotype has only a few counts. CDR3 region: CASSLVSGDGAEQYF. CDR3 coding DNA: TGTGCCAGCAGCTTAGTATCTGGGGACGGGGCCGAGCAGTACTTC. V and J are TRBV7-2 and TRBJ2-7; D might be TRBD1 or TRBD2, each matching 5 bases. This CDR3 has 15 amino acids. The V gene lost 1 base and the J gene lost 6 bases, with 16 bases spanning the gap. The germline gives CDR1 SGHTA, CDR2 FQGNSA.

The V call is TRBV29-1, the J call TRBJ1-1; D is unclear. The V gene lost 1 base and the J gene lost 11 bases, with 11 bases spanning the gap. Germline V lookup: CDR1 SQVTM, CDR2 ANQGSEA. The CDR3 runs 11 residues. CDR3 amino acids: CSVEGSGLAFF. In DNA form, the CDR3 reads TGCAGCGTTGAAGGGTCGGGGTTGGCTTTCTTT.

This clonotype showed up just once. This could be a read error, since a much larger clone is one nucleotide away. The V and J genes are TRBV29-1 and TRBJ2-2; no clear D. The CDR3 consists of 13 residues. V lost 0 bases and J lost 0, with 2 bases in between. The germline CDR1 and CDR2 sequences are SQVTM and ANQGSEA. The chain's CDR3 is CSVEEPNTGELFF. The CDR3 DNA sequence: TGCAGCGTTGAAGAGCCGAACACCGGGGAGCTGTTTTTT.

Many counts were recorded for this clonotype. The chain is built from TRBV7-9 and TRBJ2-3; TRBD2 matches 9 bases. The junction had 8 bases not matched to a gene; V was cut back by 5 bases and J by 2 bases. CDR3 length equals 16 residues. Germline V lookup: CDR1 SEHNR, CDR2 FQNEAQ (reference sequence). The DNA for the CDR3 is TGTGCCAGCAGCCAATCGACTAGCGGTTTCACAGATACGCAGTATTTT. Amino acids: CASSQSTSGFTDTQYF.

This clonotype was recorded many times. The genes are TRBV20-1 and TRBJ2-5, with 10 bases fitting TRBD1. The CDR3 is made up of 13 amino acids. Unmatched junction bases numbered 2, after V lost 4 bases and J lost 3 bases. Germline V gene data show CDR1 as DFQATT and CDR2 as SNEGSKA (reference sequence). The CDR3 reads CSAKGTGEETQYF. The CDR3 DNA reads as TGCAGTGCTAAAGGGACAGGGGAAGAGACCCAGTACTTC.

This clonotype was recorded a few times. This chain connects TRBV7-9 to TRBJ2-6; 7 nucleotides align to TRBD1. The CDR3 is 16 residues long. Losses at the gene ends were 5 bases for V and 2 bases for J; bases not matched to a gene: 6. Germline lookup yields CDR1 SEHNR and CDR2 FQNEAQ (reference sequence). The CDR3 DNA follows: TGTGCCAGCAGCCCGATAACAGGGGCTGGGGCCAACGTCCTGACTTTC. This encodes CASSPITGAGANVLTF.

In this sample, this clonotype turned up many times. The V call is TRBV5-1, the J call TRBJ2-1; D is unresolved. This CDR3 has 15 residues. The germline V gene encodes CDR1 SGHRS and CDR2 YFSETQ. V was cut by 0 bases and J by 4 bases, with 11 bases left in between. The CDR3, as DNA: TGCGCCAGCAGCTTGGCGGCGGCGGATTACAATGAGCAGTTCTTC. Its protein is CASSLAAADYNEQFF.

This clonotype was counted many times. V and J are TRBV4-3 and TRBJ2-3; the D gene is possibly TRBD2 (6 bases). V lost 5 bases, J lost 3 bases, and 18 bases lay in between. The CDR3 length is 16 residues. The germline CDR1 and CDR2 sequences are LGHNA and YSLEER. The CDR3 region has the DNA TGCGCCAGCAGCTCGGGGGTGTTGCGGGAAACAGATACGCAGTATTTT. Translated: CASSSGVLRETDTQYF.